This T cell receptor beta chain appears in the sequencing data of a study of cytomegalovirus exposure and HLA in healthy donors. 60 Vbeta and 13 Jbeta primers were used in PCR. Source study methods: In a later analysis, of some 80 million unique beta chains, about 10 million appeared in at least two donors. Generated by immunoSEQ multiplex PCR, the TCRdb table keeps only in-frame clones and is missing some. From that table come the V and J calls and clone size; the DNA was used to work out D and trimming. The sample includes some 200,000 clones, 78% of them seen just once. The sample taken for sequencing was PBMCs. This receptor was obtained from a female donor in good health and CMV-seronegative.

CDR3 sequence (DNA): TGTGCCAGCAGCCAAGAAGAGGGAGGGCCACATGAGCAGTTCTTC. It translates to CASSQEEGGPHEQFF. V and J are TRBV4-2 and TRBJ2-1; 7 bases are a match to TRBD2. Per germline, CDR1 LGHNA and CDR2 YNFKEQ. CDR3 length: 15 residues. Trimming at V came to 0 bases and at J to 8 bases, leaving 7 bases not matched to a gene.